This passage covers 10 T cell receptor beta chains from one sample sequenced in a study of T-cell memory formation after mild COVID-19. TCRdb re-called the 5' RACE reads through MiXCR, storing one row per CDR3 protein. The table lists tens of thousands of distinct CDR3 sequences, more than 20% of them singletons. Sequenced: PBMCs or a T cell subset sorted from them (not recorded which). The source is a young man who had mild COVID-19 (a few samples of this study predate the infection). Cell type and time point are not known.

This chain links TRBV28 with TRBJ2-3; 8 bases are shared with TRBD1. Per germline, CDR1 MDHEN and CDR2 SYDVKM. There are 16 residues in the CDR3. The V segment lost 6 bases and the J segment 2 bases; nucleotides outside the gene matches: 10. CDR3 bases: TGTGCCAGCAGGGGTGGACAGGGAATATTCACAGATACGCAGTATTTT. Protein product: CASRGGQGIFTDTQYF.

The chain has TRBV29-1 and TRBJ2-3, with D tentatively TRBD2 (7 bases). This CDR3 spans 15 amino acids. Germline V CDR1 and CDR2: SQVTM, ANQGSEA. With 3 bases removed from V and 2 bases from J, the gap between germline ends came to 15 bases. The CDR3 coding sequence is TGCAGCGTTGAGGGGGGGCGAGGGGTCACAGATACGCAGTATTTT. Translation gives CSVEGGRGVTDTQYF.

This chain joins TRBV4-2 and TRBJ2-3; perhaps TRBD2 as D (5 bases). The V end lost 4 bases, the J end lost 0 bases, and 11 bases lay between the germline ends. Germline CDR1 and CDR2: LGHNA and YNFKEQ. This CDR3 has 15 residues. In DNA form, the CDR3 reads TGTGCCAGCAGCCTCCTCCCGGGGAGCACAGATACGCAGTATTTT. Its protein is CASSLLPGSTDTQYF.

In this sample, this clonotype turned up a few times. This chain uses TRBV4-1 with TRBJ2-3; 8 bases line up with TRBD2. The V gene end was trimmed by 3 bases and the J gene end by 2 bases; junction bases not matched to a gene: 7. This CDR3 comprises 16 residues. The germline V gene encodes CDR1 MGHRA and CDR2 YSYEKL. The CDR3 nucleotides read TGCGCCAGCAGCCAGCTAGCGGGTTTCTCCACAGATACGCAGTATTTT. Its translation: CASSQLAGFSTDTQYF.

The sample holds a few counts of this clonotype. The CDR3 sequence is CASSIGPSRGPSNQPQHF. CDR3 bases: TGTGCCAGCAGTATCGGGCCTTCCAGGGGCCCAAGCAATCAGCCCCAGCATTTT. The chain is built from TRBV12-3 or TRBV12-4 and TRBJ1-5; a weak D match, TRBD1 (6 bases). The V end lost 5 bases, the J end lost 1 base, and 21 bases lay between the germline ends. The CDR3 contains 18 residues.

This clonotype was recorded a few times. DNA of the CDR3: TGTGCCAGCAGTGAATTACGGGGGGCCAACGTCCTGACTTTC. Amino acid sequence: CASSELRGANVLTF. The genes are TRBV6-1 and TRBJ2-6; D uncertain. CDR3 length equals 14 residues. Germline CDR1 and CDR2: MNHNS and SASEGT. V dropped 2 bases and J dropped 4 bases, with 6 bases sitting between them.

The rearrangement links TRBV6-5 to TRBJ1-1; a weak D match, TRBD1 (6 bases). This CDR3 region has 14 residues. CDR1 and CDR2 from the germline V gene are MNHEY and SVGAGI. V lost 4 bases, J lost 5 bases, and 14 bases lay in between. Written as DNA, the CDR3 is TGTGCCAGCAGTTCCTCCGGGGGGGCGACTGAAGCTTTCTTT. Protein sequence: CASSSSGGATEAFF.

This chain joins TRBV4-1 and TRBJ1-2; tentatively, D is TRBD1 (6 bases). The ends were cut back, 3 bases at V and 4 bases at J, with 12 bases in the middle. This CDR3 spans 14 amino acids. Germline CDR1 is MGHRA and CDR2 is YSYEKL. CDR3 DNA sequence: TGCGCCAGCAGCCACGGGACACGGAGCTATGGCTACACCTTC. Amino acid sequence: CASSHGTRSYGYTF.

The CDR3 loop reads CASSLDGTSYEQYF. The CDR3 nucleotides are TGTGCCAGCAGCTTAGATGGCACCTCCTACGAGCAGTACTTC. The chain joins TRBV7-2 to TRBJ2-7; D remains ambiguous. Germline CDR1 and CDR2: SGHTA and FQGNSA. The CDR3 sequence is 14 residues long. V was clipped by 1 base and J by 0 bases, with 7 bases between them. The complete variable domain, with remaining parts taken from reference TRBV7-2 and TRBJ2-7, reads GAGVSQSPSNKVTEKGKDVELRCDPISGHTALYWYRQSLGQGLEFLIYFQGNSAPDKSGLPSDRFSAERTGGSVSTLTIQRTQQEDSAVYLCASSLDGTSYEQYFGPGTRLTVT.

The chain joins TRBV4-3 to TRBJ2-1, with D perhaps matching TRBD1 (5 bases). The CDR3 spans 13 residues. The V gene lost 6 bases and the J gene lost 6 bases, with 12 bases spanning the gap. Per the germline V gene, CDR1 is LGHNA and CDR2 is YSLEER. CDR3 amino acids: CASRGTGSNEQFF. In nucleotides, the CDR3 is TGCGCCAGCAGGGGAACAGGTTCCAATGAGCAGTTCTTC.